This section outlines one T cell receptor beta chain sequence together with its context. This entry comes from a study of T cell changes during pregnancy in multiple sclerosis. CDR1 MNHNS and CDR2 SASEGT come from the germline V gene. The V gene lost 8 bases and the J gene lost 3 bases, with 11 bases spanning the gap. CDR3 size: 13 residues. Sequencing was performed with immunoSEQ multiplex PCR; in TCRdb, only in-frame clones are kept and a portion is missing. The sample yields 90,000 to 120,000 clones, less than 95% seen once. The rearrangement links TRBV6-1 to TRBJ1-5; the D gene is possibly TRBD1 (5 bases). Sequencing used peripheral blood, obtained in the third trimester of pregnancy. This receptor was obtained from a female donor in good health, enrolled as a control in a pregnancy study. CDR3 DNA sequence: TGTGCCAGCCGGTACAGGCTCAATCAGCCCCAGCATTTT. Translating it yields CASRYRLNQPQHF.